The rows below give T cell receptor beta chains drawn from one sample of a study of blood T cells in healthy people across ages. Via MiXCR, TCRdb re-called the 5' RACE reads, giving one row per CDR3 protein. In the table there are 850,000 to 950,000 distinct CDR3 sequences, 25% to 35% of which are singletons. Sequenced material: blood. Source of these receptors: an elderly woman in good health. Each CDR3 is given with its conserved first and last residue. D genes are given only for firm matches. Clone size, where shown, is once, few, many, or a class for clones that have expanded.

J gene: TRBJ1-2; CDR3 length: 12; V gene: TRBV5-5; D gene: NA; clone size: many; CDR3 protein: CASRLDIAGYTF; CDR3 DNA: TGTGCCAGCAGACTTGATATCGCGGGCTACACCTTC
J gene: TRBJ1-4; CDR3 length: 17; V gene: TRBV3-1; D gene: NA; clone size: NA; CDR3 protein: CASSQGNRGVRTEKLFF; CDR3 DNA: TGTGCCAGCAGCCAAGGAAACAGAGGGGTTCGTACTGAAAAACTGTTTTTT
J gene: TRBJ1-5; CDR3 length: 17; V gene: TRBV4-1; D gene: NA; clone size: once; CDR3 protein: CASSQDPGRGANQPQHF; CDR3 DNA: TGCGCCAGCAGCCAAGATCCCGGCAGGGGCGCAAATCAGCCCCAGCATTTT
J gene: TRBJ2-1; CDR3 length: 16; V gene: TRBV7-2; D gene: TRBD1; clone size: NA; CDR3 protein: CASSLGTGGIQETQFF; CDR3 DNA: TGTGCCAGCAGCCTAGGGACAGGGGGAATACAAGAGACCCAGTTCTTC
J gene: TRBJ2-1; CDR3 length: 16; V gene: TRBV6-2/TRBV6-3; D gene: TRBD1; clone size: NA; CDR3 protein: CASGYRDRVRYNEQLF; CDR3 DNA: TGTGCCAGCGGTTACCGGGACAGGGTTCGCTACAATGAGCAGTTATTC
J gene: TRBJ2-5; CDR3 length: 13; V gene: TRBV19; D gene: NA; clone size: once; CDR3 protein: CASSIGFTETQYF; CDR3 DNA: TGTGCCAGTAGTATAGGGTTTACGGAGACCCAGTACTTC
J gene: TRBJ2-1; CDR3 length: 14; V gene: TRBV6-2/TRBV6-3; D gene: NA; clone size: many; CDR3 protein: CASSFDVLYNEQFF; CDR3 DNA: TGTGCCAGCAGTTTTGATGTCCTTTACAATGAGCAGTTCTTC
J gene: TRBJ2-3; CDR3 length: 11; V gene: TRBV20-1; D gene: NA; clone size: many; CDR3 protein: CSAQYLDTQYF; CDR3 DNA: TGCAGCGCTCAATACCTAGATACGCAGTATTTT
J gene: TRBJ1-1; CDR3 length: 13; V gene: TRBV5-1; D gene: TRBD1; clone size: once; CDR3 protein: CASSKQGPTEAFF; CDR3 DNA: TGCGCCAGCAGCAAACAGGGGCCTACTGAAGCTTTCTTT
J gene: TRBJ2-2; CDR3 length: 15; V gene: TRBV4-3; D gene: NA; clone size: NA; CDR3 protein: CASSQEGRGHGELFF; CDR3 DNA: TGCGCCAGCAGCCAAGAAGGGCGGGGGCACGGGGAGCTGTTTTTT
J gene: TRBJ2-1; CDR3 length: 16; V gene: TRBV6-5; D gene: NA; clone size: many; CDR3 protein: CASSAFGGPSYNEQFF; CDR3 DNA: TGTGCCAGCAGTGCTTTCGGGGGACCCTCCTACAATGAGCAGTTCTTC
J gene: TRBJ1-1; CDR3 length: 14; V gene: TRBV28; D gene: NA; clone size: few; CDR3 protein: CASSLLGGWTEAFF; CDR3 DNA: TGTGCCAGCAGTTTATTAGGCGGGTGGACTGAAGCTTTCTTT
J gene: TRBJ1-1; CDR3 length: 11; V gene: TRBV6-5; D gene: NA; clone size: many; CDR3 protein: CASLGDTEAFF; CDR3 DNA: TGTGCCAGCCTGGGAGACACTGAAGCTTTCTTT
J gene: TRBJ2-1; CDR3 length: 13; V gene: TRBV7-6; D gene: NA; clone size: NA; CDR3 protein: CASSTTRDDEQFF; CDR3 DNA: TGTGCCAGCAGCACTACCCGGGACGATGAGCAGTTCTTC
J gene: TRBJ2-7; CDR3 length: 15; V gene: TRBV5-1; D gene: NA; clone size: NA; CDR3 protein: CASAQRDYSSYERYF; CDR3 DNA: TGCGCCAGCGCTCAGCGTGACTACAGCTCCTACGAGCGGTACTTC
J gene: TRBJ2-7; CDR3 length: 15; V gene: TRBV11-2; D gene: NA; clone size: many; CDR3 protein: CASSLVGMSSYEQYF; CDR3 DNA: TGTGCCAGCAGCTTAGTGGGGATGAGCTCCTACGAGCAGTACTTC
J gene: TRBJ2-1; CDR3 length: 15; V gene: TRBV12-3/TRBV12-4; D gene: NA; clone size: many; CDR3 protein: CASRTTGGAYNEQFF; CDR3 DNA: TGTGCCAGCAGAACCACGGGCGGGGCCTACAATGAGCAGTTCTTC
J gene: TRBJ2-7; CDR3 length: 16; V gene: TRBV5-1; D gene: NA; clone size: many; CDR3 protein: CASSLDVPSGSYEQYF; CDR3 DNA: TGCGCCAGCAGCTTGGACGTACCCAGTGGCTCCTACGAGCAGTACTTC
J gene: TRBJ2-5; CDR3 length: 15; V gene: TRBV9; D gene: NA; clone size: many; CDR3 protein: CASSVRGAEEETQYF; CDR3 DNA: TGTGCCAGCAGCGTCCGGGGGGCTGAGGAAGAGACCCAGTACTTC
J gene: TRBJ2-3; CDR3 length: 17; V gene: TRBV12-3/TRBV12-4; D gene: TRBD2; clone size: few; CDR3 protein: CASSPGLAGSSTDTQYF; CDR3 DNA: TGTGCCAGCAGTCCCGGGTTAGCGGGGAGTAGCACAGATACGCAGTATTTT
J gene: TRBJ1-2; CDR3 length: 15; V gene: TRBV12-3/TRBV12-4; D gene: TRBD1; clone size: many; CDR3 protein: CASSLVQGANYGYTF; CDR3 DNA: TGTGCCAGCAGTTTGGTTCAGGGGGCCAACTATGGCTACACCTTC
J gene: TRBJ1-6; CDR3 length: 14; V gene: TRBV20-1; D gene: TRBD1; clone size: many; CDR3 protein: CSARRGQGLTPLHF; CDR3 DNA: TGCAGTGCTAGACGCGGACAGGGCCTGACGCCCCTCCACTTT
J gene: TRBJ2-3; CDR3 length: 16; V gene: TRBV20-1; D gene: TRBD2; clone size: many; CDR3 protein: CSARERGAFFTDTQYF; CDR3 DNA: TGCAGTGCTAGAGAGCGGGGGGCCTTTTTCACAGATACGCAGTATTTT
J gene: TRBJ1-4; CDR3 length: 14; V gene: TRBV2; D gene: NA; clone size: NA; CDR3 protein: CASGPGRSVEKLFF; CDR3 DNA: TGTGCCAGCGGGCCGGGACGTTCGGTTGAAAAACTGTTTTTT
J gene: TRBJ1-5; CDR3 length: 15; V gene: TRBV7-6; D gene: NA; clone size: NA; CDR3 protein: CAGSLGAGVNQPQHF; CDR3 DNA: TGTGCCGGCAGCTTAGGAGCAGGGGTCAATCAGCCCCAGCATTTT
J gene: TRBJ2-3; CDR3 length: 14; V gene: TRBV6-5; D gene: TRBD1; clone size: NA; CDR3 protein: CASSWGQGGDTQYF; CDR3 DNA: TGTGCCAGCAGTTGGGGACAGGGGGGGGATACGCAGTATTTT
J gene: TRBJ2-5; CDR3 length: 16; V gene: TRBV20-1; D gene: TRBD2; clone size: NA; CDR3 protein: CSAAGLAGVNSETQYF; CDR3 DNA: TGCAGTGCTGCGGGACTAGCGGGAGTAAACTCCGAGACCCAGTACTTC
J gene: TRBJ2-1; CDR3 length: 13; V gene: TRBV7-9; D gene: NA; clone size: many; CDR3 protein: CASSLTRGDEQFF; CDR3 DNA: TGTGCCAGCAGCTTAACCAGGGGTGATGAGCAGTTCTTC
J gene: TRBJ1-5; CDR3 length: 14; V gene: TRBV24-1; D gene: TRBD1; clone size: many; CDR3 protein: CATSTGASNQPQHF; CDR3 DNA: TGTGCCACCAGTACAGGGGCTAGCAATCAGCCCCAGCATTTT
J gene: TRBJ2-7; CDR3 length: 16; V gene: TRBV12-3/TRBV12-4; D gene: NA; clone size: NA; CDR3 protein: CASSFDLSNRGYEQYF; CDR3 DNA: TGTGCCAGCAGTTTTGACCTCTCTAACCGGGGCTACGAGCAGTACTTC
J gene: TRBJ2-5; CDR3 length: 15; V gene: TRBV12-3/TRBV12-4; D gene: TRBD1; clone size: many; CDR3 protein: CASRRGPAAAETQYF; CDR3 DNA: TGTGCCAGCCGAAGGGGGCCAGCCGCGGCCGAGACCCAGTACTTC
J gene: TRBJ1-2; CDR3 length: 16; V gene: TRBV5-1; D gene: NA; clone size: NA; CDR3 protein: CASSLGQGLGGYGYTF; CDR3 DNA: TGCGCCAGCAGCTTGGGGCAGGGCTTAGGGGGCTATGGCTACACCTTC
J gene: TRBJ2-2; CDR3 length: 14; V gene: TRBV13; D gene: NA; clone size: NA; CDR3 protein: CASSARTGTGELFF; CDR3 DNA: TGTGCCAGCAGCGCCCGGACGGGCACCGGGGAGCTGTTTTTT